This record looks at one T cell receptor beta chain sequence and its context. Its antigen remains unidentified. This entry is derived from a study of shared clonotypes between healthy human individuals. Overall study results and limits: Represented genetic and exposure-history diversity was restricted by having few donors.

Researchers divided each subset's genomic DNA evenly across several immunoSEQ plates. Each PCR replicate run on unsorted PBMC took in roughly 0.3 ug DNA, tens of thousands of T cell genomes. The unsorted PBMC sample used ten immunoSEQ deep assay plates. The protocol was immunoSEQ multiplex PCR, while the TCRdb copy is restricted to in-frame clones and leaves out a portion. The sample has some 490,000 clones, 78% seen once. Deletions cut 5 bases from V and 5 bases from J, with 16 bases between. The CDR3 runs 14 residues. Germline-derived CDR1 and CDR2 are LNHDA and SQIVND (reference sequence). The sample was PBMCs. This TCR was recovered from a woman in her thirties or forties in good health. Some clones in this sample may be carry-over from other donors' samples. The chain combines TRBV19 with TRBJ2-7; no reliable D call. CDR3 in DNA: TGTGCCAGTAGTTCCGACGGCCTTGGGGACGAGCAGTACTTC. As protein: CASSSDGLGDEQYF.